The 6 T cell receptor beta chains below were found in one sample sequenced in a study of glioma-infiltrating T cells after dendritic cell vaccination. Repertoires were generated with immunoSEQ multiplex PCR, while TCRdb's copy carries only in-frame clones and drops some. Of about 100,000 clones listed, 80% are singletons. Time point of the sample: after dendritic cell vaccination, including at tumor progression/relapse. The sequencing here drew on blood, taken after dendritic cell vaccination. These receptors all come from a human donor with glioblastoma.

With regard to this clone: The sample contains more than one DNA sequence encoding this CDR3. This chain links TRBV18 with TRBJ2-7; no clear D. This CDR3 spans 14 amino acids. Germline V lookup: CDR1 KGHSH, CDR2 LQKENI. Trimming pared 4 bases from V and 0 bases from J, leaving 10 bases between. CDR3: CASSLSESSYEQYF. The CDR3 DNA sequence: TGTGCCAGCTCACTGTCGGAGAGCTCCTACGAGCAGTACTTC.

The table lists this clone with a count of one. V is TRBV30 and J is TRBJ2-5; weak D call: TRBD2 (6 bases). From germline, CDR1 is GTSNPN and CDR2 SVGIG (reference sequence). Trimming removed 1 base from V and 4 bases from J, with 7 bases in between. CDR3 size: 12 residues. This CDR3 is CAWSAGVETQYF. CDR3 bases: TGTGCCTGGAGTGCGGGGGTAGAGACCCAGTACTTC.

The rearrangement links TRBV6-1 to TRBJ2-1; 13 bases fit TRBD2. The CDR3 runs to 16 residues. CDR1 MNHNS and CDR2 SASEGT come from the germline V gene. Trimming at V came to 3 bases and at J to 6 bases, leaving 5 bases not matched to a gene. CDR3 bases: TGTGCCAGCAGTGATGGGGGACTAGCGGGGCCCAATGAGCAGTTCTTC. It codes for CASSDGGLAGPNEQFF.

This chain joins TRBV10-3 and TRBJ1-4; TRBD1 matches at 9 bases. Germline CDR1 reads ENHRY; CDR2 reads SYGVKD. The V and J ends lost 3 bases and 5 bases, in that order; junction bases with no gene match: 1. The CDR3 consists of 14 residues. As DNA, the CDR3 is TGTGCCATCAGTGAAGGGACAGGGAATGAAAAACTGTTTTTT. Translation gives CAISEGTGNEKLFF.

The chain combines TRBV9 with TRBJ2-3, with 8 bases that match TRBD2. V shed 1 base and J 10 bases; nucleotides not matched to a gene: 11. The CDR3 sequence is 15 residues long. In germline, CDR1 is SGDLS, CDR2 YYNGEE. As DNA, the CDR3 is TGTGCCAGCAGCGTAACGGGGGGGGGCTCCATCTCGCAGTATTTT. Protein: CASSVTGGGSISQYF.

This rearrangement joins TRBV10-3 to TRBJ1-2, with a possible D match to TRBD1 (6 bases). This CDR3 is built from 14 residues. Trimming stripped 9 bases from V and 2 bases from J, with 16 bases between. The germline CDR1 and CDR2 sequences are ENHRY and SYGVKD. The CDR3: CAIGSRGGNYGYTF. In nucleotides, the CDR3 is TGTGCCATAGGGTCCAGGGGTGGGAACTATGGCTACACCTTC.